Below are 14 T cell receptor beta chains sequenced from a single sample in a study of vaccination and CD4 T cells after COVID-19 (dated by TCRdb to between 2022 and 2023). The treatment or condition tag for this specimen amounts to: roughly nine-day PBMC culture with coronavirus spike peptide pools or control peptides (ViraFEST assay). Antigens of these TCRs are unknown. Libraries were built with PCR. For sequencing, an Illumina iSeq 100 was employed. TCR sequencing of DNA from cultured CD4+ T cells used the Oncomine TCR Beta short-read assay at the Johns Hopkins FTIC core. Using fastp at Q25 and MiXCR, TCRdb reprocessed the public reads and kept productive beta chains. Each CDR3 protein appears once, grouped with its most common genes and DNA. The sample contains more than 9,500 distinct CDR3 sequences, around 21% of them found a single time. The ten biggest clones cover around an eighth of the sample.

The input for sequencing was CD4+ T cells from blood, cultured in vitro, taken before SARS-CoV-2 vaccination. The receptors originated from a human donor who received a COVID-19 vaccine.

This clonotype is categorized as medium-sized. The chain links TRBV10-1 to TRBJ1-2; 8 nucleotides align to TRBD1. This CDR3 contains 13 residues. Trimming took 5 bases from V and 7 from J; bases not matched to a gene: 6. Germline V gene lookup returns CDR1 WNHNN and CDR2 SYGVQD (reference sequence). CDR3 residues: CASSPTGDGGYTF. CDR3 coding DNA: TGCGCCAGCAGTCCGACAGGGGATGGTGGCTACACCTTC.

The chain uses TRBV19 and TRBJ1-5; weak D call: TRBD1 (5 bases). V was shortened by 10 bases and J by 2 bases, with 12 bases between the two germline ends. CDR1 is LNHDA and CDR2 is SQIVND in the germline V gene (reference sequence). The CDR3 is made up of 13 amino acids. Written as DNA, the CDR3 is TGTGCCACCCTCAGGGAGGGCAATCAGCCCCAGCATTTT. Translated, it gives CATLREGNQPQHF.

This clonotype occurred a few times. V and J are TRBV20-1 and TRBJ1-5; maybe TRBD1 (6 bases). The CDR3 sequence is 16 residues long. Germline CDR1 and CDR2: DFQATT and SNEGSKA (reference sequence). The ends were cut back, 1 base at V and 3 bases at J, with 16 bases in the middle. The CDR3 DNA sequence: TGCAGTGCTAGAGCTTTCCGACAGGCCGTCAATCAGCCCCAGCATTTT. Residues: CSARAFRQAVNQPQHF.

By share, this clonotype counts as medium-sized. This sequence joins TRBV20-1 and TRBJ1-2; maybe TRBD1 (6 bases). The V gene's germline CDR1 is DFQATT and CDR2 SNEGSKA (reference sequence). The CDR3 contains 12 residues. Trimming cost V 5 bases and J 6 bases, with 13 bases left between them. This chain's CDR3 is CSAQDRRDGYTF. The CDR3 nucleotides read TGCAGTGCTCAGGACAGAAGGGATGGCTACACCTTC.

This clonotype was recorded a few times. The V call is TRBV7-2, the J call TRBJ2-5, with D perhaps matching TRBD1 (6 bases). Germline lookup yields CDR1 SGHTA and CDR2 FQGNSA. Trimming pared 4 bases from V and 8 bases from J, leaving 11 bases between. This CDR3 comprises 12 residues. The CDR3 DNA follows: TGTGCCAGCAGCTCTGTCAGGGGAACCCAGTACTTC. Translating gives CASSSVRGTQYF. The full variable domain, with the rest looked up from reference TRBV7-2 and TRBJ2-5, is GAGVSQSPSNKVTEKGKDVELRCDPISGHTALYWYRQSLGQGLEFLIYFQGNSAPDKSGLPSDRFSAERTGGSVSTLTIQRTQQEDSAVYLCASSSVRGTQYFGPGTRLLVL.

By sample fraction, this clonotype is medium-sized. V gene TRBV20-1 combines with J gene TRBJ1-2, with TRBD1 matching 7 bases. The CDR3 extends over 11 amino acids. Germline V gives CDR1 DFQATT, CDR2 SNEGSKA (reference sequence). The CDR3 DNA reads TGCACCGCGACAGGGAATTATGGCTACACCTTC. It translates to CTATGNYGYTF.

The genes are TRBV12-3 or TRBV12-4 and TRBJ2-2; a weak D match, TRBD2 (6 bases). Trimming took 8 bases from V and 6 from J, leaving 16 bases between them. CDR3 length equals 14 residues. The CDR3 sequence: CASRKEGNAGELFF. CDR3 DNA: TGTGCCAGCCGGAAGGAGGGTAACGCCGGGGAGCTGTTTTTT.

This clonotype showed up just a few times. The genes are TRBV28 and TRBJ1-1; D uncertain. The length of the CDR3 is 17 residues. V lost 7 bases to trimming and J lost 0 bases, with 21 bases between them. Germline loops: CDR1 MDHEN, CDR2 SYDVKM. Written as DNA, the CDR3 is TGTGCCAGCACCCCCGGGCGGAGGTACAGCGTGAACACTGAAGCTTTCTTT. As protein: CASTPGRRYSVNTEAFF.

The V call is TRBV19, the J call TRBJ1-2, with D unresolved. The CDR3 runs to 13 residues. Germline CDR1 is LNHDA and CDR2 is SQIVND (reference sequence). The V and J ends lost 7 bases and 3 bases respectively, with 12 bases between them. This chain's CDR3 is CASNRGNHYGYTF. As DNA, the CDR3 is TGTGCCAGTAATCGGGGTAACCACTATGGCTACACCTTC.

This clonotype appeared a few times. The V call is TRBV7-7, the J call TRBJ2-3; a possible D gene is TRBD2 (5 bases). Trimming left V 3 bases short and J 2 bases short, with 6 bases between. The CDR3 is 13 residues long. Germline assignment: CDR1 SSHAT and CDR2 FNYEAQ (reference sequence). CDR3 DNA sequence: TGTGCCAGCAGCTTGGAGGCCACAGATACGCAGTATTTT. This sequence encodes CASSLEATDTQYF.

This clonotype turned up a few times. CDR3 bases: TGCAGTGCTAGTATCCCTCTCAGGGGGCCCTACGAGCAGTACTTC. Translating gives CSASIPLRGPYEQYF. The chain couples TRBV20-1 to TRBJ2-7; 8 bases line up with TRBD1. This CDR3 is 15 amino acids long. Germline CDR1 DFQATT, CDR2 SNEGSKA (reference sequence). V was pared by 3 bases and J by 2 bases, with 9 bases of the junction left unmatched.

This chain uses TRBV6-2 or TRBV6-3 with TRBJ1-5; tentatively, D is TRBD1 (6 bases). The CDR3 runs 13 residues. V was trimmed by 4 bases and J by 7 bases, leaving 11 bases between them. Germline V gene sequence: CDR1 MNHEY, CDR2 SVGEGT. CDR3 region: CASSSQGWQPQHF. CDR3 DNA sequence: TGTGCCAGCAGTTCACAGGGATGGCAGCCCCAGCATTTT.

This clonotype showed up just a few times. The chain is built from TRBV2 and TRBJ1-2; D possibly corresponds to TRBD1 (6 bases). From germline, CDR1 is SNHLY and CDR2 FYNNEI. This CDR3 has 13 amino acids. V shed 8 bases and J shed 2 bases, with 12 bases lying between them. In DNA, the CDR3 is TGTGCCAGCGGGGTAACAGGGAACTATGGCTACACCTTC. It encodes CASGVTGNYGYTF.

By share, this clonotype counts as medium-sized. V is TRBV20-1 and J is TRBJ2-1, with D perhaps given as TRBD1 or TRBD2 (5 bases each). The germline V gene has CDR1 DFQATT and CDR2 SNEGSKA (reference sequence). The CDR3 covers 16 residues. The V end lost 0 bases, the J end lost 9 bases, and 21 bases lay between the germline ends. DNA of the CDR3: TGCAGTGCTAGAGATGGTTCCGTGGCCGGGGCCGCTGAGCAGTTCTTC. Residues: CSARDGSVAGAAEQFF.